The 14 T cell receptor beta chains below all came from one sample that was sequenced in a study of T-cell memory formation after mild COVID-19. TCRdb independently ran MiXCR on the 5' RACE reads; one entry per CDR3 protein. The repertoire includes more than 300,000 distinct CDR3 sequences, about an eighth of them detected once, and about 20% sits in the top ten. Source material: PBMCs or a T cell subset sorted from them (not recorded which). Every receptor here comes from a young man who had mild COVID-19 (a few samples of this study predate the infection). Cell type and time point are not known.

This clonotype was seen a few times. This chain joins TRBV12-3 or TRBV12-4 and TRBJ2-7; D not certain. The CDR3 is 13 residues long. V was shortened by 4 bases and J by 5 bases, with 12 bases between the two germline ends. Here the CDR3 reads CASSSSGPNEQYV. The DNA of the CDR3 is TGTGCCAGCAGTTCCAGTGGCCCTAACGAGCAGTACGTC.

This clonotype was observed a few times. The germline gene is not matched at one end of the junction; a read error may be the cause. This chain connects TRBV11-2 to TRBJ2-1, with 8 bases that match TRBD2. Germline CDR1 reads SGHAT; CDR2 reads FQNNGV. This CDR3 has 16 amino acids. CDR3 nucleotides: TGTGCCAGCAGCATAGAGTGGCGGGGGGCTTACAATGAGCAGTTCTTC. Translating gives CASSIEWRGAYNEQFF.

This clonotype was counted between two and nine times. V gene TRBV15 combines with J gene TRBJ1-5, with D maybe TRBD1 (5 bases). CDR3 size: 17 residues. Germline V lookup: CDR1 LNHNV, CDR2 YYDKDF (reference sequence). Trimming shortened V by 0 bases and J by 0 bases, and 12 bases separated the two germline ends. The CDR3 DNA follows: TGTGCCACCAGCAGAGACCGAAGGACAAATAGCAATCAGCCCCAGCATTTT. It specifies CATSRDRRTNSNQPQHF.

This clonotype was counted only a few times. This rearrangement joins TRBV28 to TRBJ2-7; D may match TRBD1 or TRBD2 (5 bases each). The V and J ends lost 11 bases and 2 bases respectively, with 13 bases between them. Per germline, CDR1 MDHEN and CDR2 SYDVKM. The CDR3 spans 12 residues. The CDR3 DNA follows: TGTGCCTGGGAGACAGTACCCTACGAGCAGTACGTC. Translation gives CAWETVPYEQYV.

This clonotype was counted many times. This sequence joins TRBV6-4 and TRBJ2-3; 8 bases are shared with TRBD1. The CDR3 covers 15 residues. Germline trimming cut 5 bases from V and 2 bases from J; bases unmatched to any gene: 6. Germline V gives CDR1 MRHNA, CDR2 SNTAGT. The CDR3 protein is CASSYGTGSTDTQYF. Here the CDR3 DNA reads TGTGCCAGCAGTTACGGGACAGGTTCCACAGATACGCAGTATTTT.

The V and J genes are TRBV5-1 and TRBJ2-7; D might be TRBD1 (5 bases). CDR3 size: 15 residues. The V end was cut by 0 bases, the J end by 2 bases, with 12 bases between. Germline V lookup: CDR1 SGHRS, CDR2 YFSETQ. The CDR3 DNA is TGCGCCAGCAGCTTGGGAAGGGGTTCCCCCTACGAGCAGTACTTC. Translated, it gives CASSLGRGSPYEQYF.

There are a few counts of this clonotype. The CDR3 is CASSYSDNEQFF. The CDR3 DNA is TGTGCCAGCAGTTACTCAGACAATGAGCAGTTCTTC. The gene calls are TRBV6-2 or TRBV6-3 and TRBJ2-1; D remains ambiguous. V shed 0 bases and J shed 5 bases, with 2 bases lying between them. CDR3 length: 12 residues. Germline lookup yields CDR1 MNHEY and CDR2 SVGEGT.

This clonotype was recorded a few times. For the CDR3, the DNA is TGTGCCACCAGCAGAGCCCACTCAGATACGCAGTATTTT. This encodes CATSRAHSDTQYF. This rearrangement joins TRBV15 to TRBJ2-3; no clear D gene. The CDR3 length is 13 residues. Germline CDR1 reads LNHNV; CDR2 reads YYDKDF (reference sequence). V shed 1 base and J shed 4 bases, with 6 bases lying between them. The full variable domain, its missing parts supplied by reference TRBV15 and TRBJ2-3, is DAMVIQNPRYQVTQFGKPVTLSCSQTLNHNVMYWYQQKSSQAPKLLFHYYDKDFNNEADTPDNFQSRRPNTSFCFLDIRSPGLGDTAMYLCATSRAHSDTQYFGPGTRLTVL.

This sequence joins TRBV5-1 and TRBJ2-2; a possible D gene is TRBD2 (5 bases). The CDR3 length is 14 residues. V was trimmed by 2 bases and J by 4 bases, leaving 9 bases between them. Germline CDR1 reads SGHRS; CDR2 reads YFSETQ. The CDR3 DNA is TGCGCCAGCAGCTTAGAGCGGCTCACCGGGGAGCTGTTTTTT. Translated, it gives CASSLERLTGELFF.

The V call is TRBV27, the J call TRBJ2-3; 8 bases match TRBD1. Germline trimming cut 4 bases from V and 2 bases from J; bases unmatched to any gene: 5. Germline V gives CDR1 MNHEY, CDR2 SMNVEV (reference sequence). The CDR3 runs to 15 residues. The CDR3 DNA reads TGTGCCAGCAGTTGGGGGACAGGCCCCACAGATACGCAGTATTTT. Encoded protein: CASSWGTGPTDTQYF.

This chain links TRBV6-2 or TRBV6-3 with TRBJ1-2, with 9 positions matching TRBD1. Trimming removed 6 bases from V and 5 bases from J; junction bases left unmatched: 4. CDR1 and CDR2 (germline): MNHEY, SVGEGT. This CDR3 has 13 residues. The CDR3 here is CASSTDRGYGYTF. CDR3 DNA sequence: TGTGCCAGCAGCACGGACAGGGGATATGGCTACACCTTC.

CDR3 residues: CASSTTLAGGLGEQFF. CDR3 coding DNA: TGTGCCAGCAGTACCACCCTAGCGGGGGGGCTCGGAGAGCAGTTCTTC. This chain uses TRBV6-1 with TRBJ2-1; 12 nucleotides line up with TRBD2. CDR3 length: 16 amino acids. V was pared by 5 bases and J by 10 bases, with 12 bases of the junction left unmatched. Germline CDR1 is MNHNS and CDR2 is SASEGT.

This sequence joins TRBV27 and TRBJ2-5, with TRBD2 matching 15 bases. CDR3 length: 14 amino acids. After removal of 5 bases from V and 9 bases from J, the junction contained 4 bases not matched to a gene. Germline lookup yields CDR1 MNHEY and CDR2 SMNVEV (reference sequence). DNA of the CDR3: TGTGCCAGCAGTCCGGGACTAGCGGGGGGCCCCCAGTACTTC. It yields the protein CASSPGLAGGPQYF.

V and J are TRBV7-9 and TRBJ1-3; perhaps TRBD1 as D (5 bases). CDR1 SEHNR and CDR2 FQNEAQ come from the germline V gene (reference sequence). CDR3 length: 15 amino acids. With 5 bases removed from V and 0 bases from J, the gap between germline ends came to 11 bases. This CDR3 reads CASSPDSNSGNTIYF. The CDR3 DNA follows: TGTGCCAGCAGCCCTGACAGCAACTCTGGAAACACCATATATTTT.